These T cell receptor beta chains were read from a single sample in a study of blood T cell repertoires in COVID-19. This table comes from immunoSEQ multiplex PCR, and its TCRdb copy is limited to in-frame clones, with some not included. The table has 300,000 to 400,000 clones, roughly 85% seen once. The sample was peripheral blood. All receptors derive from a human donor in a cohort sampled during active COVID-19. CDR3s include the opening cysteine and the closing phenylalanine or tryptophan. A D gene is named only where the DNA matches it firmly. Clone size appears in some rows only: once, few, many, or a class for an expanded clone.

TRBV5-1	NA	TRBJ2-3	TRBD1	CASSWIQGATDTQYF	TGCGCCAGCAGCTGGATACAGGGGGCCACAGATACGCAGTATTTT
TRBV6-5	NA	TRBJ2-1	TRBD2	CASQPRLANEQFF	TGTGCCAGCCAACCTAGACTAGCGAATGAGCAGTTCTTC
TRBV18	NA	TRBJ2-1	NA	CASSPEKGLLRDEQFF	TGTGCCAGCTCACCGGAGAAGGGGCTCCTTAGGGATGAGCAGTTCTTC
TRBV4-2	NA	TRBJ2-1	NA	CASSQDRAANEQFF	TGTGCCAGCAGCCAAGACAGGGCAGCCAATGAGCAGTTCTTC
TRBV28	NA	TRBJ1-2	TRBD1	CASRTGAYGYTF	TGTGCCAGCCGGACAGGGGCTTATGGCTACACCTTC
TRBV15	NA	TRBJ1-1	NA	CATSNLGQNTEAFF	TGTGCCACCAGCAACCTCGGACAGAACACTGAAGCTTTCTTT
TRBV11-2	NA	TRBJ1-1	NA	CASSLDTGLDTEAFF	TGTGCCAGCAGCTTAGATACAGGGCTTGACACTGAAGCTTTCTTT
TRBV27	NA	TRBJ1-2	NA	CASSLQEFGYGYTF	TGTGCCAGCAGCCTACAGGAGTTCGGCTATGGCTACACCTTC
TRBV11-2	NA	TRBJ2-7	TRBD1	CASSYRGYEQYF	TGTGCCAGCAGCTACAGGGGATACGAGCAGTACTTC
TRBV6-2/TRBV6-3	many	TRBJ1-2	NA	CASSTGGEANYGYTF	TGTGCCAGCAGTACCGGAGGGGAAGCTAACTATGGCTACACCTTC
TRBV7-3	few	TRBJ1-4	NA	CASSLILTAHATNEKLFF	TGTGCCAGCAGCTTAATTTTAACAGCCCATGCAACTAATGAAAAACTGTTTTTT
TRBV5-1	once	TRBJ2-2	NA	CASSRGLTGTGELFF	TGCGCCAGCAGCCGAGGACTAACCGGCACCGGGGAGCTGTTTTTT
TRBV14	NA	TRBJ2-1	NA	CASSRHRESSSSYNEQFF	TGTGCCAGCAGCCGTCACAGGGAAAGCTCGAGCTCCTACAATGAGCAGTTCTTC
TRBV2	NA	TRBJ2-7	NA	CASRRTNEQYF	TGTGCCAGCAGGCGGACTAACGAGCAGTACTTC
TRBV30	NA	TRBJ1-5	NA	CAWSTAAGVSNQPQHF	TGTGCCTGGAGTACCGCGGCCGGGGTTAGCAATCAGCCCCAGCATTTT
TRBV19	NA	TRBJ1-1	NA	CASSMGGSTEAFF	TGTGCCAGTAGTATGGGGGGTTCCACTGAAGCTTTCTTT
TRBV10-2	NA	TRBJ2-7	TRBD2	CASKVAGGATYEQYF	TGCGCCAGCAAGGTAGCGGGGGGGGCTACCTACGAGCAGTACTTC
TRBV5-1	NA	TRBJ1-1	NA	CASSLRTVNTEAFF	TGCGCCAGCAGCTTAAGGACAGTCAACACTGAAGCTTTCTTT
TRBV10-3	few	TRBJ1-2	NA	CAISESAGNYGYTF	TGTGCCATCAGTGAGTCGGCAGGGAACTATGGCTACACCTTC
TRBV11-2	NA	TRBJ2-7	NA	CASSLRQAFDEQYF	TGTGCCAGCAGCTTACGACAGGCATTCGACGAGCAGTACTTC